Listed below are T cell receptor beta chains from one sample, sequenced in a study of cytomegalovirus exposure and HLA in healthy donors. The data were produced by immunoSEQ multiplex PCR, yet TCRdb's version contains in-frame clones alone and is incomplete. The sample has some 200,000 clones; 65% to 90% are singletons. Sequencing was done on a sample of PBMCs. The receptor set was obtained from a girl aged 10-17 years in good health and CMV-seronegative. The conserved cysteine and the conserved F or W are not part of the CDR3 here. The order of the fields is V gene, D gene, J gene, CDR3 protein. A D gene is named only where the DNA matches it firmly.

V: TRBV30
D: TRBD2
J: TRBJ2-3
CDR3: AWSVVRLAGATDTQY

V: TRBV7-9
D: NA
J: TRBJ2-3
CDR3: ASSLSQGHTDTQY

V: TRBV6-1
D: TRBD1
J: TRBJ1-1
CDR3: ASSRTGVRTEAF

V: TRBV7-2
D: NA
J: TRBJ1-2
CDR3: ASSLAGGELLGYT

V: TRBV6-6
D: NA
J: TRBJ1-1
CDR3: ASSFRLQDEAF

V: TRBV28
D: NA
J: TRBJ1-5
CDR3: ASSLIGQTNQPQH

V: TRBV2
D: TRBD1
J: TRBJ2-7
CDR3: ASTKKQGAYEQY

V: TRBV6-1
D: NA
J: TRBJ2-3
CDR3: ASRFQGRTDTQY

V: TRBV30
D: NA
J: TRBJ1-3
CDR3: AWDSSGNTIY

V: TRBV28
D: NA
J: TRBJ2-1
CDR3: ASRGTFEQF

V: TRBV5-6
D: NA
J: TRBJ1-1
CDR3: ASSLAGNTEAF

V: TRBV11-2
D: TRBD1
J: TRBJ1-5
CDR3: ASSYGQGRQPQH

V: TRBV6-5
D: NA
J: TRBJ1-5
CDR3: ASKQGYNQPQH

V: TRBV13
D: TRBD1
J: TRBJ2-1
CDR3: ASSTRTGWTHNEQF

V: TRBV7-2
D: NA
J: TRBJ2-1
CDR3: ASRFGGPTYNEQF

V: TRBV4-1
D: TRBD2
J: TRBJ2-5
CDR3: ASSSSLTGTTQETQY

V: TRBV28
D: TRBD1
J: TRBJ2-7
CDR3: ASSLLTGDTYEQY

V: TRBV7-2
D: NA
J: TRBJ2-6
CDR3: ASSTRGPFSTSGANVLT

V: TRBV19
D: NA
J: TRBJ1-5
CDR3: ASHLAGVSQPQH

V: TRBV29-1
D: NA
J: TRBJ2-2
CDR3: SVRELGGGELF

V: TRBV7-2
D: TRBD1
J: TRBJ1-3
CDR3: ASSPRTGGISGNTIY

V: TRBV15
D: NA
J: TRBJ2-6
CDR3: ATSRQAGANVLT

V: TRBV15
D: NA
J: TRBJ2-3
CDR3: ATSRARGASTDTQY

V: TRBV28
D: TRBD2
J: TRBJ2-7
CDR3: ASSSESLRTSGRPQY

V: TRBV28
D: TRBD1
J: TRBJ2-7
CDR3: ASSFSRTGAYEQY

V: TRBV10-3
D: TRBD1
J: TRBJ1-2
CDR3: AISGAGQGNGYT

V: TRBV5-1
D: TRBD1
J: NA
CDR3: ASSFYRKSGTDYYEQY

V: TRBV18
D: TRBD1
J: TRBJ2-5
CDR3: ASSPQTGAGSYIETQY

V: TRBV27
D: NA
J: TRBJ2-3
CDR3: ASSLLMKAPDILSGTQY

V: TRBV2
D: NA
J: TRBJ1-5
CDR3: ASSGDHQPQH

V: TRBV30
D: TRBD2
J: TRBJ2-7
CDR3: AWSSGSVYEQY

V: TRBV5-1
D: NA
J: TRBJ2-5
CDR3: ASRTYYGGEETQY

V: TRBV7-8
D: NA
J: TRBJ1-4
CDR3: ASSPQPAGREGKLF

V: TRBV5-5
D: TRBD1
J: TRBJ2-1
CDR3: ASSSGQGNEQF

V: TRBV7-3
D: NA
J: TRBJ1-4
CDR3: ASSLGRNEKLF

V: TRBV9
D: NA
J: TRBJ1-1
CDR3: ASSVDPRGQTEAF

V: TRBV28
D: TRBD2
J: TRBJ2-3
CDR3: ANPWGGRDTDTQY

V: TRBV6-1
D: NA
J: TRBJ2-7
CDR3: ASSGRIPGSNSYEQY

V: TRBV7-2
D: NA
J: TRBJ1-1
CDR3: ASTPLAGGALRAF

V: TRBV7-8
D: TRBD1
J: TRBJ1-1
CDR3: ASSGGTGGETTEAF

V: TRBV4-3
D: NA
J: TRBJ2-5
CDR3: ASSQDPGQETQY

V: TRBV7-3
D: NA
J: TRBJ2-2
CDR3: ASSPRGGGDTGELF

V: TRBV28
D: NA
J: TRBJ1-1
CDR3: ATYSSVGRNTEAF

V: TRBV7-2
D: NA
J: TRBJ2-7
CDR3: ASSDRGSTYEQY

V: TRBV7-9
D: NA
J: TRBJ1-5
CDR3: ASTKGRGGQPQH

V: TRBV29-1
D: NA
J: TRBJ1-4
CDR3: SVEGGQTKLILEKLF

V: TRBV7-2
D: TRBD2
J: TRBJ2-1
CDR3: ASSRTSGGAPYNEQF

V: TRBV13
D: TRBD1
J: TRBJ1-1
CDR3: ASSLVGQGPKGAEAF